This T cell receptor (beta chain) was obtained from a study of shared clonotypes between healthy human individuals. Looking at the study overall: Three plates were used per donor for CD4 naive, three for CD4 memory, two for CD8 naive and one for CD8 memory.

It was CD45RO-negative cells, positively selected for CCR7, that made up naive CD8 cells, with terminally differentiated effector memory CD45RA+ cells excluded. This clone was seen just once. The antigen is unknown. Germline V gene data show CDR1 as MNHNY and CDR2 as SVGAGI (reference sequence). V dropped 9 bases and J dropped 7 bases, with 19 bases sitting between them. The length of the CDR3 is 13 residues. Study-wide results and limits: Shared across several donors were about 4.8% of the naive CD4 clonotypes.

Only in-frame clones appear in the TCRdb table, and some are missing; sequencing was by immunoSEQ multiplex PCR. The table shows about 2.1 million clones, with approximately 92% occurring only once. Sequenced: naive CD8+ T cells from PBMCs. The gene calls are TRBV6-6 and TRBJ2-7, with a weak D call TRBD1 (5 bases). This sequence was found in a young man in good health. Some clones in this sample may be carry-over from other donors' samples. The CDR3: CASISPQGWEQYF. In nucleotides, the CDR3 is TGTGCCAGTATCTCTCCCCAGGGATGGGAGCAGTACTTC.